This T cell receptor (beta chain) was captured by sequencing in a study of regulatory T cells in long-lasting Graves disease. On the study more broadly: Over 5 years of antithyroid drugs plus positive TSH receptor antibodies defined persistent Graves' disease. Findings of the study overall: Persistent patients shared more public clonotypes (2,741) than newly diagnosed patients (about 1,000). Persistent Graves' patients showed a TCR diversity that was lower than that of newly diagnosed ones. When disease was persistent, TRBV28, TRBJ1-2 and TRBJ2-5 were the favored segments.

This clonotype showed up many times. What it recognizes is unknown. Trimming cost V 5 bases and J 4 bases; bases outside gene matches: 10. This CDR3 is 16 amino acids long. CDR3-region Arm-PCR and iRepertoire HTBI primers produced the TCR beta libraries. Via MiXCR, TCRdb re-called the multiplex PCR reads, giving one row per CDR3 protein. The sample has around 340,000 distinct CDR3 sequences, around 19% seen once; the top ten hold around 30%. Indicated time point: persistent/refractory GD, antithyroid drugs over 5 years with positive TRAb. There was RNA extracted from PBMCs, and the TCR library was made from it.

This clonotype was obtained from a female donor with Graves disease. The gene calls are TRBV12-3 or TRBV12-4 and TRBJ2-7; 11 bases fit TRBD2. Specimen: peripheral blood mononuclear cells (PBMCs), collected when the disease was refractory, from a patient treated with antithyroid drugs. CDR3 DNA: TGTGCCAGCAGTCCAGTAAGACTAGCGGGGTGGTACGAGCAGTACTTC. Residues: CASSPVRLAGWYEQYF.